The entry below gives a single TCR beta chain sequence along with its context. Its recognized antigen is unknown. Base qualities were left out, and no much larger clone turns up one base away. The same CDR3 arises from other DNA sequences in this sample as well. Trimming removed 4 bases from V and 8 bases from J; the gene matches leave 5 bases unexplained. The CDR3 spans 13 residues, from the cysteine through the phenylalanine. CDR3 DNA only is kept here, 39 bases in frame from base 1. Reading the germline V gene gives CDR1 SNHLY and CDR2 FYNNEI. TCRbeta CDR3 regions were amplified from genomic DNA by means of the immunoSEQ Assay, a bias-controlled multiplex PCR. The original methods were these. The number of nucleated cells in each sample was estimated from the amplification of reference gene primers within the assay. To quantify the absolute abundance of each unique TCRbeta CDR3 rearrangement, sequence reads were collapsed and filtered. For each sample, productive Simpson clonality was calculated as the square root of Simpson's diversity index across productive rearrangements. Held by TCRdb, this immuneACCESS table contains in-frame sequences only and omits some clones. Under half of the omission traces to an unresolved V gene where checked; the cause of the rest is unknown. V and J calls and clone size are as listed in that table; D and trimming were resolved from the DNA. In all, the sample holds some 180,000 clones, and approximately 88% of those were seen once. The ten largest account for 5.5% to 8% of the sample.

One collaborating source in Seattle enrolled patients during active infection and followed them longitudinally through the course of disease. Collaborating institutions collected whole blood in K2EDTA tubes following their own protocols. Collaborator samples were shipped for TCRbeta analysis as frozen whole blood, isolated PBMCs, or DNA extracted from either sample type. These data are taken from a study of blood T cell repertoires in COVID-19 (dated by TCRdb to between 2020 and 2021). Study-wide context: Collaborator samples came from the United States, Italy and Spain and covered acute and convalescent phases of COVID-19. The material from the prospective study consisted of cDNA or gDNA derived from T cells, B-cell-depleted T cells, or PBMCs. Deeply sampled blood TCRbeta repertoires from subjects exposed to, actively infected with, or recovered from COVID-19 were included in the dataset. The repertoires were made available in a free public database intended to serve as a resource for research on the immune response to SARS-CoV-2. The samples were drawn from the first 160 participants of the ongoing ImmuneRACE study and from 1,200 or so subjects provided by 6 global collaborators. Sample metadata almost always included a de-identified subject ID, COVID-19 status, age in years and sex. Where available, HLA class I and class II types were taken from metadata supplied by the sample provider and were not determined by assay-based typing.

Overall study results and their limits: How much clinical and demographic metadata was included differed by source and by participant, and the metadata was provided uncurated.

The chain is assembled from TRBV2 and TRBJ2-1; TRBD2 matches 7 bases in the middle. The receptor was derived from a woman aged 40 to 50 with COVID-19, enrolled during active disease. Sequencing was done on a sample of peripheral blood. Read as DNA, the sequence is TGTGCCAGCAGTGGACTAGCCGGCGATGAGCAGTTCTTC. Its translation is CASSGLAGDEQFF.